A single sample is the source of the 9 T cell receptor beta chains below, sequenced in a study of blood T cell repertoires in COVID-19. Only in-frame clones appear in the TCRdb table, and some are missing; sequencing was by immunoSEQ multiplex PCR. This table has approximately 360,000 clones, around 87% appearing once. Sequenced sample: PBMCs or T cells enriched from blood (not recorded which). The receptors here all came from a woman in her twenties or thirties with acute COVID-19.

V gene TRBV4-3 combines with J gene TRBJ1-1; no clear D gene. This CDR3 region has 15 residues. Between the trimmed V and J ends, which lost 0 bases and 3 bases, there was a span of 11 bases. The germline V gene encodes CDR1 LGHNA and CDR2 YSLEER. The CDR3 loop reads CASSQDTGGYTEAFF. The CDR3 DNA is TGCGCCAGCAGCCAAGATACCGGCGGGTACACTGAAGCTTTCTTT.

The chain employs TRBV7-2 and TRBJ2-7; TRBD2 agrees at 15 bases. Losses at the gene ends were 5 bases for V and 5 bases for J; bases not matched to a gene: 10. This CDR3 is 17 amino acids long. In germline, CDR1 is SGHTA, CDR2 FQGNSA. The CDR3 DNA reads as TGTGCCAGCAGCCTACGGACTAGCGGGGGGGCTTCTAACGAGCAGTACTTC. It translates to CASSLRTSGGASNEQYF.

V is TRBV2 and J is TRBJ1-1; the D gene is possibly TRBD1 (6 bases). This CDR3 contains 15 residues. V was pared by 10 bases and J by 1 base, with 19 bases between. Per germline, CDR1 SNHLY and CDR2 FYNNEI. The CDR3 protein is CANRAPQGRNTEAFF. As DNA, the CDR3 is TGTGCCAACAGGGCCCCCCAGGGGCGGAACACTGAAGCTTTCTTT.

The V and J genes are TRBV30 and TRBJ1-4, with unresolved D. Germline CDR1 and CDR2: GTSNPN and SVGIG (reference sequence). The V and J ends lost 8 bases and 11 bases respectively, with 18 bases between them. The CDR3 extends over 12 amino acids. The CDR3 region is CAGGTSQVKLFF. The CDR3 nucleotides are TGTGCCGGAGGCACCTCTCAGGTGAAACTGTTTTTT.

The V and J genes are TRBV3-1 (or the pseudogene TRBV3-2) and TRBJ2-7; 7 positions agree with TRBD1. The CDR3 runs 14 residues. V lost 1 base to trimming and J lost 5 bases; unmatched junction nucleotides: 5. CDR1 and CDR2 from the germline V gene are LGHDT and YNNKEL (reference sequence). CDR3 sequence: CASSQARGIDEQYF. For the CDR3, the DNA is TGTGCCAGCAGCCAAGCCAGGGGGATTGACGAGCAGTACTTC.

The rearrangement links TRBV3-1 (or the pseudogene TRBV3-2) to TRBJ1-6; TRBD1 might be the D (5 bases). CDR1 is LGHDT, CDR2 YNNKEL, per germline (reference sequence). Between the trimmed V and J ends, which lost 8 bases and 7 bases, there was a span of 15 bases. The CDR3 runs 14 residues. The CDR3 here is CASARAGSNSPLHF. DNA of the CDR3: TGTGCCAGCGCCCGTGCAGGGTCCAATTCACCCCTCCACTTT.

The J gene is TRBJ2-2, the V gene TRBV9; TRBD2 matches 9 bases. Trimming took 3 bases from V and 7 from J; bases not matched to a gene: 10. CDR3 length: 16 amino acids. From germline, CDR1 is SGDLS and CDR2 YYNGEE. CDR3 residues: CASSGLAGAPSGELFF. The CDR3 nucleotides read TGTGCCAGCAGCGGATTAGCGGGGGCCCCCAGCGGGGAGCTGTTTTTT.

The CDR3 nucleotides are TGCGCCAGCCTCGGGCCCCTCGGAGGTTTCTTT. Translation: CASLGPLGGFF. The V gene is TRBV4-1, the J gene TRBJ1-1, with D unclear. Germline assignment: CDR1 MGHRA and CDR2 YSYEKL. The CDR3 is made up of 11 amino acids. The germline V and J ends were trimmed by 8 bases and 13 bases, with 17 bases remaining between them.

This clone was recorded a few times. V gene TRBV7-2 combines with J gene TRBJ1-2; no clear D gene. Trimming took off 1 base at V and 2 bases at J, with 11 bases between the two ends. Germline assignment: CDR1 SGHTA and CDR2 FQGNSA. The CDR3 consists of 15 residues. CDR3 in amino acids: CASSLELPNNYGYTF. The CDR3 region has the DNA TGTGCCAGCAGCTTAGAACTTCCTAACAACTATGGCTACACCTTC.